This T cell receptor beta chain stems from a study of T cells in Graves' hyperthyroidism and ophthalmopathy. This clonotype occurred many times. This CDR3 has 16 amino acids. The germline CDR1 and CDR2 sequences are LGHDT and YNNKEL (reference sequence). V was cut by 1 base and J by 0 bases, with 10 bases left in between. The source material, RNA transcripts, was used to amplify TCR beta CDR3 regions. A first-round RT-PCR of the TCR CDR3 used the HTBI primer set. Using its own MiXCR run on the multiplex PCR reads, TCRdb lists one record per CDR3 protein. Among more than 500,000 distinct CDR3 sequences listed, around 13% were seen once.

Sequenced material: blood. The rearrangement joins TRBV3-1 to TRBJ2-1; tentatively, D is TRBD2 (6 bases). The receptor comes from a woman aged 40 to 50 with Graves' hyperthyroidism. The CDR3 DNA reads as TGTGCCAGCAGCCAAGTGGGGGGAGGCTCCTACAATGAGCAGTTCTTC. The encoded protein is CASSQVGGGSYNEQFF.